Each of the 21 T cell receptor beta chains below was sequenced from the same sample in a study of post-analysis software for immune sequencing data. Findings and caveats of the study: The five TRBV segments detected at higher frequency in patients than in controls included TRBV5-6, TRBV5-1 and TRBV20-1.

Built from TCR beta cDNA, the libraries had unique molecular identifiers in them. TCRdb re-derived calls from the PCR reads in MiXCR, one entry per CDR3 protein. The sample lists some 700,000 distinct CDR3 sequences, 55% to 60% occurring once. Their antigen targets remain unknown. Sequencing was performed on blood. The source is a girl aged 2-10 years with multiple sclerosis.

The genes are TRBV5-1 and TRBJ2-3; 8 positions match TRBD1. This CDR3 has 14 amino acids. V shed 2 bases, J shed 5 bases, and the junction held 4 bases outside the gene matches. The germline V gene has CDR1 SGHRS and CDR2 YFSETQ. The CDR3 nucleotides are TGCGCCAGCAGCTTTTTTACAGGGGGAGATACGCAGTATTTT. It specifies CASSFFTGGDTQYF.

The chain carries TRBV20-1 and TRBJ2-3, with D perhaps given as TRBD1 or TRBD2 (6 bases each). This CDR3 is built from 13 residues. Germline V gene lookup returns CDR1 DFQATT and CDR2 SNEGSKA (reference sequence). Trimming took off 5 bases at V and 4 bases at J, with 13 bases between the two ends. The CDR3 region has the DNA TGCAGTGCTGGAACTAGGGGGGCAGATACGCAGTATTTT. The encoded protein is CSAGTRGADTQYF.

The rearrangement uses TRBV10-3 and TRBJ1-6; the D gene is possibly TRBD1 (6 bases). From germline, CDR1 is ENHRY and CDR2 SYGVKD. The germline V and J ends were trimmed by 8 bases and 10 bases, with 21 bases remaining between them. This CDR3 spans 15 amino acids. CDR3: CAIGGHRSYQSPLHF. CDR3 nucleotides: TGTGCCATCGGGGGGCATAGGAGTTATCAATCACCCCTCCACTTT.

The CDR3 protein is CSAGIAGGINEQYF. The CDR3 bases are TGCAGTGCCGGAATAGCAGGAGGGATCAACGAGCAGTACTTC. The chain links TRBV20-1 to TRBJ2-7; a possible D gene is TRBD2 (6 bases). V lost 6 bases, J lost 5 bases, and 20 bases lay in between. Germline V gene lookup returns CDR1 DFQATT and CDR2 SNEGSKA (reference sequence). CDR3 length equals 14 residues.

V and J are TRBV12-3 or TRBV12-4 and TRBJ2-7; either TRBD1 or TRBD2 may fit D (5 bases each). V dropped 3 bases and J dropped 3 bases, with 18 bases sitting between them. There are 16 residues in the CDR3. CDR3 nucleotide sequence: TGTGCCAGCAGTTTTTTCTCCGGGGCCGAGGGCTACGAGCAGTACTTC. Its protein is CASSFFSGAEGYEQYF.

This clonotype turned up a few times. The chain has TRBV15 and TRBJ2-1; D might be TRBD1 (6 bases). CDR1 and CDR2 from the germline V gene are LNHNV and YYDKDF (reference sequence). The CDR3 is 14 residues long. V was pared by 0 bases and J by 10 bases, with 13 bases between. In DNA form, the CDR3 reads TGTGCCACCAGCAGAGAACAGGGTTGGGCAGAGCAGTTCTTC. It codes for CATSREQGWAEQFF.

V and J are TRBV7-2 and TRBJ2-5, with D uncertain. Germline assignment: CDR1 SGHTA and CDR2 FQGNSA. The CDR3 loop spans 14 amino acids. V was cut by 5 bases and J by 2 bases, with 12 bases left in between. For the CDR3, the DNA is TGTGCCAGCAGCGCTTACAGAAATCAAGAGACCCAGTACTTC. Its protein product is CASSAYRNQETQYF. Looking up the rest from reference TRBV7-2 and TRBJ2-5 gives the full variable domain: GAGVSQSPSNKVTEKGKDVELRCDPISGHTALYWYRQSLGQGLEFLIYFQGNSAPDKSGLPSDRFSAERTGGSVSTLTIQRTQQEDSAVYLCASSAYRNQETQYFGPGTRLLVL.

The rearrangement joins TRBV7-9 to TRBJ1-4; no clear D. The CDR3 loop spans 13 amino acids. Trimming removed 1 base at V and 8 bases at J, with 8 bases between. The germline V gene has CDR1 SEHNR and CDR2 FQNEAQ (reference sequence). CDR3 region: CASSLEGDEKLFF. CDR3 sequence (DNA): TGTGCCAGCAGCTTAGAGGGCGACGAAAAACTGTTTTTT.

The rearrangement joins TRBV4-3 to TRBJ2-1; 9 positions agree with TRBD2. The junction had 3 bases not matched to a gene; V was cut back by 0 bases and J by 9 bases. CDR1 and CDR2 from the germline V gene are LGHNA and YSLEER. This CDR3 is 14 amino acids long. The CDR3 protein is CASSQEVSGGEQFF. Written as DNA, the CDR3 is TGCGCCAGCAGCCAAGAAGTTAGCGGGGGTGAGCAGTTCTTC.

The J gene is TRBJ2-1, the V gene TRBV5-1; tentatively, D is TRBD1 (6 bases). V was cut by 4 bases and J by 5 bases, with 10 bases left in between. In germline, CDR1 is SGHRS, CDR2 YFSETQ. The CDR3 covers 13 residues. The CDR3 spells CASSRDIDNEQFF. The CDR3 DNA is TGCGCCAGCAGCAGGGACATTGACAATGAGCAGTTCTTC.

This clonotype was detected only once. CDR3 amino acids: CASSLSRSFYGYTF. The DNA of the CDR3 is TGTGCCAGCAGTTTATCCCGCTCTTTCTATGGCTACACCTTC. The chain carries TRBV27 and TRBJ1-2; D gene unclear. Trimming stripped 0 bases from V and 4 bases from J, with 9 bases between. CDR3 length: 14 residues. Per the germline V gene, CDR1 is MNHEY and CDR2 is SMNVEV (reference sequence).

The gene calls are TRBV20-1 and TRBJ2-1; TRBD2 matches at 8 bases. V shed 4 bases and J 0 bases; nucleotides not matched to a gene: 11. The germline gives CDR1 DFQATT, CDR2 SNEGSKA (reference sequence). The CDR3 has 17 amino acids. CDR3 DNA sequence: TGCAGTGCTATGGGGCAAGCGGGGGCCTTCTCCTACAATGAGCAGTTCTTC. Protein: CSAMGQAGAFSYNEQFF.

This clonotype was seen more than once but under ten times. The rearrangement uses TRBV7-2 and TRBJ1-2; no reliable D call. This CDR3 spans 16 amino acids. Germline CDR1 reads SGHTA; CDR2 reads FQGNSA. Trimming shortened V by 5 bases and J by 3 bases, and 19 bases separated the two germline ends. CDR3 sequence: CASSPPAVGSYYGYTF. CDR3 DNA sequence: TGTGCCAGCAGCCCACCGGCAGTGGGCTCTTACTATGGCTACACCTTC.

This sequence joins TRBV7-9 and TRBJ2-5, with 9 bases lining up with TRBD1. There are 15 residues in the CDR3. V was pared by 3 bases and J by 0 bases, with 2 bases of the junction left unmatched. Germline-derived CDR1 and CDR2 are SEHNR and FQNEAQ (reference sequence). DNA of the CDR3: TGTGCCAGCAGCTTCCGGGACAGGGACCAAGAGACCCAGTACTTC. This sequence encodes CASSFRDRDQETQYF.

This chain uses TRBV4-2 with TRBJ1-5, with D possibly matching TRBD1 (5 bases). This CDR3 has 16 residues. Trimming left V 3 bases short and J 3 bases short, with 15 bases between. The germline CDR1 and CDR2 sequences are LGHNA and YNFKEQ. As DNA, the CDR3 is TGTGCCAGCAGCCAGGATCGGGGGGGGAACAATCAGCCCCAGCATTTT. Its translation is CASSQDRGGNNQPQHF.

This clonotype was seen a handful of times. The V call is TRBV7-3, the J call TRBJ2-2, with 7 bases fitting TRBD2. V shed 6 bases and J 4 bases; nucleotides not matched to a gene: 8. The CDR3 consists of 15 residues. CDR1 is SGHTA, CDR2 FQGTGA, per germline. CDR3 DNA sequence: TGTGCCAGCAGGGGGGGGGACTTACTCACCGGGGAGCTGTTTTTT. This codes for CASRGGDLLTGELFF.

This sequence joins TRBV7-6 and TRBJ2-1; 15 positions match TRBD2. Trimming cost V 5 bases and J 2 bases; bases outside gene matches: 10. Germline CDR1 and CDR2: SGHVS and FNYEAQ. The CDR3 is made up of 19 amino acids. DNA for the CDR3: TGTGCCAGCAGCCCCCGGACTAGCGGGAGGGGTCCCACCTACAATGAGCAGTTCTTC. Protein product: CASSPRTSGRGPTYNEQFF.

This clonotype was counted only a few times. The chain links TRBV5-1 to TRBJ2-5; 9 bases are a match to TRBD1. The ends lost 1 base at V and 5 bases at J; junction bases unmatched: 3. CDR1 SGHRS and CDR2 YFSETQ come from the germline V gene. The CDR3 length is 14 residues. CDR3 coding DNA: TGCGCCAGCAGCTTGACAGGGGGCTTGGAGACCCAGTACTTC. This encodes CASSLTGGLETQYF.

The rearrangement links TRBV12-3 or TRBV12-4 to TRBJ2-3; the D is unclear. The CDR3 sequence is 14 residues long. Trimming pared 6 bases from V and 1 base from J, leaving 11 bases between. The CDR3 DNA reads as TGTGCCAGCAGGACCGGTGGGGGCACAGATACGCAGTATTTT. It codes for CASRTGGGTDTQYF.

This chain connects TRBV7-6 to TRBJ2-1, with D possibly being TRBD2 (6 bases). CDR3 length: 13 amino acids. Trimming left V 6 bases short and J 6 bases short, with 12 bases between. The germline gives CDR1 SGHVS, CDR2 FNYEAQ. The CDR3 sequence is CASSWGGTNEQFF. For the CDR3, the DNA is TGTGCCAGCAGTTGGGGCGGGACCAATGAGCAGTTCTTC. The full variable domain, rest sourced from reference TRBV7-6 and TRBJ2-1, is GAGVSQSPRYKVTKRGQDVALRCDPISGHVSLYWYRQALGQGPEFLTYFNYEAQQDKSGLPNDRFSAERPEGSISTLTIQRTEQRDSAMYRCASSWGGTNEQFFGPGTRLTVL.

The CDR3 coding sequence is TGCGCCAGCAGCCCCCAAGAGTGGGCGGGTGAGCAGTTCTTC. Translated, it gives CASSPQEWAGEQFF. The chain recombines TRBV4-3 with TRBJ2-1; D is possibly TRBD2 (5 bases). The CDR3 has 14 residues. Germline V gene data show CDR1 as LGHNA and CDR2 as YSLEER. V lost 4 bases and J 9 bases, leaving 16 bases between the germline ends.